This TCR beta chain was profiled in a study of T cells after somatic rescue of genetic block (dated by TCRdb to the early 2020s). With respect to the entire study: What the study looked at was long-term robustness, specifically in a T-cell system that came about through somatic rescue of a genetic block in T-cell development.

In its sample, this clone was seen once. Its specific antigen is unknown. No clone much larger than this one lies a single base away; base qualities are absent. Libraries were made using the immunoSEQ multiplex PCR assay. This immuneACCESS table, as held by TCRdb, lists in-frame sequences with V and J called but not all clones. Of the missing ones, under half trace to an unresolved V gene in checked studies; the others have no known cause. For this sample the table gives some 74,000 clones, of which just over 90% were detected only once. The ten largest make up roughly 2.8% of the sample. The specimen sequenced was peripheral blood mononuclear cells (PBMCs). The receptor's source is a man in his thirties or forties.

The CDR3 protein: CASSVRADRSNQPQHF. The nucleotide sequence is given as TGTGCCAGCAGCGTTAGGGCGGACAGAAGCAATCAGCCCCAGCATTTT. The sequence is built from TRBV7-8 and TRBJ1-5, with TRBD1 tentatively as D gene (6 bases match). The CDR3 covers 16 residues, taking in both the cysteine and the phenylalanine. The kept DNA is CDR3 alone, 48 bases in frame from the first base. V was cut back by 5 bases and J by 1 base, leaving a gap of 15 bases between them. CDR1 SGHVS and CDR2 FQNEAQ are derived from the germline V gene.